These 25 T cell receptor beta chains share one sample of origin, sequenced in a study of cytomegalovirus exposure and HLA in healthy donors (dated by TCRdb to the late 2010s). Receptors were amplified or captured by the immunoSEQ multiplex PCR assay. For the multiplex PCR, a mixture combining 60 forward primers for TCR Vbeta segments and 13 reverse primers for TCR Jbeta segments was used. This immuneACCESS table, as held by TCRdb, lists in-frame sequences with V and J called but not all clones. Of the missing ones, under half trace to an unresolved V gene in checked studies; the others have no known cause. The sample table records some 170,000 clones; 75% to 90% of these occur just once. Clones ranked in the top ten supply about 4.7% of the sample. The sample taken for sequencing was PBMCs. These receptors were taken from a man aged 25-45 years in good health and CMV-seronegative.

The rearrangement uses TRBV6-5 and TRBJ1-5, with no clear D. This CDR3 comprises 14 residues. CDR1 and CDR2 (germline): MNHEY, SVGAGI. Trimming cost V 2 bases and J 4 bases, with 9 bases left between them. CDR3 amino acids: CASSYRGANQPQHF. CDR3 nucleotide sequence: TGTGCCAGCAGTTACCGTGGAGCGAATCAGCCCCAGCATTTT.

This clone has just a few counts. This chain links TRBV28 with TRBJ1-2; 9 positions match TRBD1. In germline, CDR1 is MDHEN, CDR2 SYDVKM. CDR3 length: 14 residues. V dropped 7 bases and J dropped 5; count of bases not matched to a gene: 8. The CDR3 protein is CASKGAGQGYGYTF. The CDR3 region has the DNA TGTGCCAGCAAAGGCGCGGGACAGGGTTATGGCTACACCTTC.

This chain uses TRBV2 with TRBJ2-3, with 8 nucleotides matching TRBD1. CDR1 is SNHLY and CDR2 is FYNNEI in the germline V gene. This CDR3 has 16 amino acids. After removal of 6 bases from V and 1 base from J, the junction contained 9 bases not matched to a gene. In DNA form, the CDR3 reads TGTGCCAGCAGGGCTCCAGGGGGCGCGGGCACAGATACGCAGTATTTT. Its translation: CASRAPGGAGTDTQYF.

The V call is TRBV5-1, the J call TRBJ1-3; D remains unclear. Germline V gene sequence: CDR1 SGHRS, CDR2 YFSETQ. The V and J ends lost 4 bases and 0 bases respectively, with 14 bases between them. There are 16 residues in the CDR3. The CDR3 DNA reads TGCGCCAGCAGCCGCCAGGTTTCGAGCTCTGGAAACACCATATATTTT. Translating it yields CASSRQVSSSGNTIYF.

Here the CDR3 reads CASSPPGVGTEAFF. CDR3 in DNA: TGTGCCAGCTCACCTCCGGGGGTTGGGACTGAAGCTTTCTTT. The gene calls are TRBV18 and TRBJ1-1, with D perhaps TRBD1 (5 bases). V lost 3 bases to trimming and J lost 5 bases, with 13 bases between them. The CDR3 runs 14 residues. Germline CDR1 reads KGHSH; CDR2 reads LQKENI.

The rearrangement joins TRBV5-4 to TRBJ2-7; the match to TRBD1 covers 7 bases. V trimming: 0 bases; J trimming: 3 bases; junction bases outside the gene matches: 6. Looked up from germline, CDR1 is SGHNT and CDR2 is YYREEE (reference sequence). The CDR3 is 15 residues long. This CDR3 is CASSLGGQVLYEQYF. The CDR3 DNA reads as TGTGCCAGCAGCTTGGGTGGACAGGTCCTCTACGAGCAGTACTTC. Filled out from reference TRBV5-4 and TRBJ2-7, the complete variable domain reads ETGVTQSPTHLIKTRGQQVTLRCSSQSGHNTVSWYQQALGQGPQFIFQYYREEENGRGNFPPRFSGLQFPNYSSELNVNALELDDSALYLCASSLGGQVLYEQYFGPGTRLTVT.

This chain joins TRBV11-2 and TRBJ2-5; TRBD2 matches at 9 bases. V was clipped by 7 bases and J by 3 bases; unmatched bases: 3. CDR1 SGHAT and CDR2 FQNNGV come from the germline V gene. The CDR3 has 13 residues. The CDR3 DNA is TGTGCCAGCAAGGGCGGGAGGGAAGAGACCCAGTACTTC. Translation gives CASKGGREETQYF.

The J gene is TRBJ2-5, the V gene TRBV28; D is unresolved. Trimming removed 5 bases at V and 5 bases at J, with 9 bases between. The CDR3 has 12 amino acids. Looked up from germline, CDR1 is MDHEN and CDR2 is SYDVKM. DNA for the CDR3: TGTGCCAGCAGTCAAAGAGCGGAGACCCAGTACTTC. Translating gives CASSQRAETQYF.

This clone was counted between two and nine times. The chain uses TRBV7-9 and TRBJ1-1; possibly TRBD1 for D (6 bases). Germline assignment: CDR1 SEHNR and CDR2 FQNEAQ (reference sequence). The V end lost 6 bases, the J end lost 6 bases, and 14 bases lay between the germline ends. The CDR3 is made up of 13 amino acids. In DNA form, the CDR3 reads TGTGCCAGCAGGCCTACAGGGAGCCCTGAAGCTTTCTTT. Translating it yields CASRPTGSPEAFF.

This clone is a singleton in its sample. The CDR3 bases are TGTGCCAGCAGCTTAGCGCACGGCTCCTACGAGCAGTACTTC. Encoded protein: CASSLAHGSYEQYF. V is TRBV7-6 and J is TRBJ2-7; D uncertain. Germline CDR1 is SGHVS and CDR2 is FNYEAQ. The CDR3 contains 14 residues. Trimming stripped 0 bases from V and 0 bases from J, with 6 bases between.

This clone was observed a handful of times. The genes are TRBV4-3 and TRBJ2-1; 9 nucleotides match TRBD1. This CDR3 is built from 16 residues. J lost 6 bases, V lost 6 bases, and 12 bases had no gene match. Germline CDR1 reads LGHNA; CDR2 reads YSLEER. The CDR3 spells CASSYRGLFPVNEQFF. The CDR3, as DNA: TGCGCCAGCAGTTACAGGGGGCTTTTCCCGGTCAATGAGCAGTTCTTC.

Here the CDR3 DNA reads TGCGCCAGCAGCTTGCAGCTACCACTAGGCACAGATACGCAGTATTTT. Amino acids: CASSLQLPLGTDTQYF. This chain joins TRBV5-1 and TRBJ2-3; D is possibly TRBD2 (5 bases). Trimming took off 1 base at V and 1 base at J, with 13 bases between the two ends. This CDR3 comprises 16 residues. The V gene's germline CDR1 is SGHRS and CDR2 YFSETQ.

This clone was observed a single time. The CDR3 DNA sequence: TGTGCCAGCAGAAGGGACAGGGGGGTCGGGGGCAATCAGCCCCAGCATTTT. Protein sequence: CASRRDRGVGGNQPQHF. The gene calls are TRBV2 and TRBJ1-5, with 11 bases matching TRBD1. Germline CDR1 and CDR2: SNHLY and FYNNEI. The CDR3 contains 17 residues. Trimming cost V 6 bases and J 2 bases; bases outside gene matches: 9.

V usage is TRBV7-8 and J usage is TRBJ2-6; TRBD1 agrees at 7 bases. The CDR3 consists of 16 residues. Germline CDR1 is SGHVS and CDR2 is FQNEAQ. The trim removed 4 bases at V and 0 bases at J, leaving 3 bases unmatched. The CDR3 protein is CASSWDRLSGANVLTF. The DNA of the CDR3 is TGTGCCAGCAGCTGGGACAGACTCTCTGGGGCCAACGTCCTGACTTTC.

The chain recombines TRBV19 with TRBJ2-7; the D is unclear. This CDR3 spans 12 amino acids. Germline V gene sequence: CDR1 LNHDA, CDR2 SQIVND (reference sequence). V was clipped by 6 bases and J by 0 bases, with 6 bases between them. The CDR3 reads CASRAPSYEQYF. The DNA of the CDR3 is TGTGCCAGTAGGGCTCCCTCCTACGAGCAGTACTTC.

As DNA, the CDR3 is TGTGCCAGCCGGGGAGAGACAGGGCCTTACTATGGCTACACCTTC. Protein sequence: CASRGETGPYYGYTF. The chain joins TRBV2 to TRBJ1-2, with 7 bases identical to TRBD1. The CDR3 extends over 15 amino acids. J gave up 3 bases and V 8 bases, and 12 bases lay outside the gene matches. In germline, CDR1 is SNHLY, CDR2 FYNNEI.

The V call is TRBV28, the J call TRBJ2-7; 7 bases are shared with TRBD1. CDR3 length equals 14 residues. Germline CDR1 reads MDHEN; CDR2 reads SYDVKM. Trimming cost V 2 bases and J 4 bases; bases outside gene matches: 5. CDR3 protein: CASSLRGTVYEQYF. The CDR3 DNA follows: TGTGCCAGCAGTTTAAGAGGGACAGTTTACGAGCAGTACTTC.

The chain joins TRBV7-2 to TRBJ1-6, with D perhaps TRBD1 (6 bases). Trimming stripped 3 bases from V and 10 bases from J, with 13 bases between. Germline assignment: CDR1 SGHTA and CDR2 FQGNSA. The CDR3 runs 14 residues. This chain's CDR3 is CASSFTGPNSPLHF. The CDR3 nucleotides are TGTGCCAGCAGCTTCACAGGGCCGAACTCACCCCTCCACTTT.

This chain links TRBV19 with TRBJ2-1, with 9 bases aligning to TRBD1. Germline CDR1 LNHDA, CDR2 SQIVND (reference sequence). V was pared by 0 bases and J by 4 bases, with 7 bases of the junction left unmatched. The CDR3 runs 17 residues. The CDR3 is CASSIDLEDRGYNEQFF. The CDR3 bases are TGTGCCAGTAGTATAGATCTGGAGGACAGGGGATACAATGAGCAGTTCTTC. Drawing the rest from reference TRBV19 and TRBJ2-1, the complete variable domain is DGGITQSPKYLFRKEGQNVTLSCEQNLNHDAMYWYRQDPGQGLRLIYYSQIVNDFQKGDIAEGYSVSREKKESFPLTVTSAQKNPTAFYLCASSIDLEDRGYNEQFFGPGTRLTVL.

The CDR3 sequence: CASSLVQGLNIQYF. Written as DNA, the CDR3 is TGTGCCAGCAGCTTAGTACAGGGGTTAAACATTCAGTACTTC. The chain carries TRBV7-8 and TRBJ2-4; 7 bases map to TRBD1. Germline-derived CDR1 and CDR2 are SGHVS and FQNEAQ. This CDR3 is 14 amino acids long. Trimming removed 1 base from V and 6 bases from J; junction bases left unmatched: 3. The entire variable domain, with the rest obtained from reference TRBV7-8 and TRBJ2-4, is as follows: GAGVSQSPRYKVAKRGQDVALRCDPISGHVSLFWYQQALGQGPEFLTYFQNEAQLDKSGLPSDRFFAERPEGSVSTLKIQRTQQEDSAVYLCASSLVQGLNIQYFGAGTRLSVL.

The V call is TRBV19, the J call TRBJ2-1, with 7 bases lining up with TRBD1. Per germline, CDR1 LNHDA and CDR2 SQIVND (reference sequence). The CDR3 spans 11 residues. The V gene end was trimmed by 5 bases and the J gene end by 9 bases; junction bases not matched to a gene: 1. The CDR3 DNA sequence: TGTGCCAGTAGTCACAGGGGTGAGCAGTTCTTC. This translates into CASSHRGEQFF. Complete variable domain (other parts from reference TRBV19 and TRBJ2-1): DGGITQSPKYLFRKEGQNVTLSCEQNLNHDAMYWYRQDPGQGLRLIYYSQIVNDFQKGDIAEGYSVSREKKESFPLTVTSAQKNPTAFYLCASSHRGEQFFGPGTRLTVL.

The chain couples TRBV5-1 to TRBJ2-5; 7 positions match TRBD1. The V gene end was trimmed by 5 bases and the J gene end by 4 bases; junction bases not matched to a gene: 5. In germline, CDR1 is SGHRS, CDR2 YFSETQ. CDR3 length equals 13 residues. CDR3 DNA: TGCGCCAGCAGGGAGACAGGGATAGAGACCCAGTACTTC. Translating gives CASRETGIETQYF.

The rearrangement joins TRBV7-9 to TRBJ2-7, with D possibly being TRBD1 (5 bases). Germline V gene data show CDR1 as SEHNR and CDR2 as FQNEAQ (reference sequence). This CDR3 is 14 amino acids long. V was shortened by 5 bases and J by 2 bases, with 13 bases between the two germline ends. This CDR3 is CASSPETATYEQYF. CDR3 nucleotides: TGTGCCAGCAGCCCCGAGACAGCTACCTACGAGCAGTACTTC.

This sequence joins TRBV6-6 and TRBJ1-4, with D unresolved. This CDR3 region has 14 residues. Germline CDR1 MNHNY, CDR2 SVGAGI (reference sequence). The germline V and J ends were trimmed by 0 bases and 4 bases, with 6 bases remaining between them. The CDR3 region has the DNA TGTGCCAGCAGTTACTCACAGCTTAATGAAAAACTGTTTTTT. As protein: CASSYSQLNEKLFF.

The V and J genes are TRBV10-1 and TRBJ2-2; unclear D gene. The CDR3 contains 16 residues. CDR1 WNHNN and CDR2 SYGVQD come from the germline V gene (reference sequence). V was trimmed by 0 bases and J by 6 bases, leaving 14 bases between them. CDR3 protein: CASSESRALLAGELFF. Here the CDR3 DNA reads TGCGCCAGCAGTGAGTCCCGAGCTCTTCTGGCCGGGGAGCTGTTTTTT.